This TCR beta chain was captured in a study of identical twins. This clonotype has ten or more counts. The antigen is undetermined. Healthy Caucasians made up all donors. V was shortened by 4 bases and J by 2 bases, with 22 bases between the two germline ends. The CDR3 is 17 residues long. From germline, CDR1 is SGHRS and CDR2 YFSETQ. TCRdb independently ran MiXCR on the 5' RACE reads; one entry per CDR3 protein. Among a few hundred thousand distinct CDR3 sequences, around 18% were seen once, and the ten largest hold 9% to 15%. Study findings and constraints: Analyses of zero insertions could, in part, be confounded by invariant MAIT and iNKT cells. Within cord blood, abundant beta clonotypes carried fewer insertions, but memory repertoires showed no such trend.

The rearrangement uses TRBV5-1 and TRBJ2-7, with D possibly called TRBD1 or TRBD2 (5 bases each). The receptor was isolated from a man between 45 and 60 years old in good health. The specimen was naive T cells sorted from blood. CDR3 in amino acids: CASSPFRGGLGPYEQYF. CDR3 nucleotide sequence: TGCGCCAGCAGCCCATTCCGGGGCGGCCTAGGTCCCTACGAGCAGTACTTC.